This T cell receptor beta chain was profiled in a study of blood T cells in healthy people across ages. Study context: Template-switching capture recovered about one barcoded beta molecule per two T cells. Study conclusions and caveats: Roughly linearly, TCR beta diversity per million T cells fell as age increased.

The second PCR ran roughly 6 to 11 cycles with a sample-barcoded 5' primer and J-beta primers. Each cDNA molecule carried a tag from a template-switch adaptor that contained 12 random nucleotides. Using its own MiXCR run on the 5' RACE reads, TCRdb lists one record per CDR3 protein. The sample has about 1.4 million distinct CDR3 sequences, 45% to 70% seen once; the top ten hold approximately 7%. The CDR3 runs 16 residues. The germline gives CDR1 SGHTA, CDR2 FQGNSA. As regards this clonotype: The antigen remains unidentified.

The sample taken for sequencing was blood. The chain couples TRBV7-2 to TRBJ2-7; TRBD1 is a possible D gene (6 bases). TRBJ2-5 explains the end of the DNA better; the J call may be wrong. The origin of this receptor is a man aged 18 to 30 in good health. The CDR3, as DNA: TGTGCCAGCAGCTTAGGCGAGGGGGTCCCCCCGGAGACCCAGTACTTC. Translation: CASSLGEGVPPETQYF.